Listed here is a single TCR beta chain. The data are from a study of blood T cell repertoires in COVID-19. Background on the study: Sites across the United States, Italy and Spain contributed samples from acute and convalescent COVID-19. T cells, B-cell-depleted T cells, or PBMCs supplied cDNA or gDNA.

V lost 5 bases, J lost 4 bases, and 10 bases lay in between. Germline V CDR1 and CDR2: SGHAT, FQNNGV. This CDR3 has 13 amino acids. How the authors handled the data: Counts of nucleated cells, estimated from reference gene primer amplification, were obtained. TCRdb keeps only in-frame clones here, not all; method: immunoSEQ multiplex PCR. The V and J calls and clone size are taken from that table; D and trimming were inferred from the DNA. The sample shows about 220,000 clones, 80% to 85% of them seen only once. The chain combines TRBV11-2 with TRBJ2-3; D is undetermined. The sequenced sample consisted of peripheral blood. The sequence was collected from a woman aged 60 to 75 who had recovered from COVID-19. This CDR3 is CASSPPGADTQYF. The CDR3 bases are TGTGCCAGCAGCCCTCCGGGTGCAGATACGCAGTATTTT.